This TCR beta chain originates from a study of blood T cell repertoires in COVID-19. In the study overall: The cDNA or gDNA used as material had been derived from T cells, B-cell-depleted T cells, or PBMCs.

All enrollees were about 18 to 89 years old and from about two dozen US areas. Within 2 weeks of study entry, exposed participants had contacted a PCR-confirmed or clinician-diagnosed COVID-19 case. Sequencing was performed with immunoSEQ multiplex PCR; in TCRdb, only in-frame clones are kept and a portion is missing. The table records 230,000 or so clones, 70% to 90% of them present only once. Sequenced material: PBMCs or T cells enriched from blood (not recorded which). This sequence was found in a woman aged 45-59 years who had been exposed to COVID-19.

Here the CDR3 reads CASSSPTGDEQYF. DNA of the CDR3: TGTGCCAGCAGCTCACCGACAGGGGACGAGCAGTACTTC. This chain joins TRBV7-9 and TRBJ2-7, with 8 bases identical to TRBD1. Germline trimming cut 4 bases from V and 5 bases from J; bases unmatched to any gene: 4. Germline V CDR1 and CDR2: SEHNR, FQNEAQ (reference sequence). This CDR3 contains 13 residues.